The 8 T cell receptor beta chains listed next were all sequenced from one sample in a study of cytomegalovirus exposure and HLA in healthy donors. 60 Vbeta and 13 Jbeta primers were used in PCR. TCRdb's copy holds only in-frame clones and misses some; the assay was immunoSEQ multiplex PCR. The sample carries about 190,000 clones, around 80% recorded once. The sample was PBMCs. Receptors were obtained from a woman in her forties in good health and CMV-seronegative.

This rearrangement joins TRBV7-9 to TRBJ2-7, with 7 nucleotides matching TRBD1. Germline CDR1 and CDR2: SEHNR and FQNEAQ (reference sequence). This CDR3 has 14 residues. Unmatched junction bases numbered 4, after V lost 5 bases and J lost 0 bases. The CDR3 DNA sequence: TGTGCCAGCAGCGGGACAGCGAGCTCCTACGAGCAGTACTTC. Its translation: CASSGTASSYEQYF. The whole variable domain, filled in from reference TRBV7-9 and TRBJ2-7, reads DTGVSQNPRHKITKRGQNVTFRCDPISEHNRLYWYRQTLGQGPEFLTYFQNEAQLEKSRLLSDRFSAERPKGSFSTLEIQRTEQGDSAMYLCASSGTASSYEQYFGPGTRLTVT.

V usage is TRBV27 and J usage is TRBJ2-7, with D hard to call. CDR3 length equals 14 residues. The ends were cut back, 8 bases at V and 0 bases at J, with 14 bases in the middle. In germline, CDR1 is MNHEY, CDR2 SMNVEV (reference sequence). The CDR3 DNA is TGTGCCAGCGGCCATCATCCTAGCTCCTACGAGCAGTACTTC. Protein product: CASGHHPSSYEQYF.

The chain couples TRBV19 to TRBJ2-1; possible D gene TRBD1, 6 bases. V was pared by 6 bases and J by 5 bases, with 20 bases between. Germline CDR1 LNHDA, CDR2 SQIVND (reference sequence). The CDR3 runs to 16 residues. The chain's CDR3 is CASSRQARVINNEQFF. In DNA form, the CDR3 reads TGTGCCAGTAGCAGACAGGCTCGAGTGATTAACAATGAGCAGTTCTTC.

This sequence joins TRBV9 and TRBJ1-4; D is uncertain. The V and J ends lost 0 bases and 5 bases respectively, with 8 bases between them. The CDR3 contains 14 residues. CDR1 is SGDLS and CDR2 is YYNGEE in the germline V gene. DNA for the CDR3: TGTGCCAGCAGCGTAGAACAGATAAATGAAAAACTGTTTTTT. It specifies CASSVEQINEKLFF. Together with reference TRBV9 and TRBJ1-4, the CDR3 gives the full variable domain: DSGVTQTPKHLITATGQRVTLRCSPRSGDLSVYWYQQSLDQGLQFLIQYYNGEERAKGNILERFSAQQFPDLHSELNLSSLELGDSALYFCASSVEQINEKLFFGSGTQLSVL.

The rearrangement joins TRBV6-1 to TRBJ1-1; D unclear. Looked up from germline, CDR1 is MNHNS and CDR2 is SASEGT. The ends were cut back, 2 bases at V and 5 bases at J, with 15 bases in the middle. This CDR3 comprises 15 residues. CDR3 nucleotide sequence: TGTGCCAGCAGTGAACAGCCGGGATCCGGGACTGAAGCTTTCTTT. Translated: CASSEQPGSGTEAFF.

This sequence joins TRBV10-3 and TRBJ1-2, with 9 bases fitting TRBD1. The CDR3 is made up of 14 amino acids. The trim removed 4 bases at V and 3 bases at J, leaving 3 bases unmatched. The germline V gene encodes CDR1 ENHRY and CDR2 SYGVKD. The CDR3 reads CAISGDREDYGYTF. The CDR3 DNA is TGTGCCATCAGTGGGGACAGGGAAGACTATGGCTACACCTTC.

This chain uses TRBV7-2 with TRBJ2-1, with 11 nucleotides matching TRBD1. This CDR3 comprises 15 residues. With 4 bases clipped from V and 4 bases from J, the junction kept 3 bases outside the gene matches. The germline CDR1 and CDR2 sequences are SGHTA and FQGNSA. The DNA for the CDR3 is TGTGCCAGCAGCTCGGACAGGGGGCTTTACAATGAGCAGTTCTTC. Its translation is CASSSDRGLYNEQFF.

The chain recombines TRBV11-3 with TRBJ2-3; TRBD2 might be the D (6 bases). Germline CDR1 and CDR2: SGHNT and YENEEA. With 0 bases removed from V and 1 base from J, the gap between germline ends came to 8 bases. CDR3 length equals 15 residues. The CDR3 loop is CASSLEGGGTDTQYF. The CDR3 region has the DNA TGTGCCAGCAGCTTAGAAGGCGGGGGCACAGATACGCAGTATTTT.